These 3 T cell receptor beta chains share one sample of origin, sequenced in a study of regulatory T cells in long-lasting Graves disease. Indicated time point: newly diagnosed GD, antithyroid drugs for less than 3 months. Extracted RNA from PBMCs served as the source of the TCR library. Researchers made TCR beta libraries by using iRepertoire HTBI primers and running Arm-PCR on CDR3 regions. One entry per CDR3 protein, called by TCRdb with MiXCR from the multiplex PCR reads. The data contain 320,000 or so distinct CDR3 sequences, 18% of them singletons. Sequenced material: peripheral blood mononuclear cells (PBMCs), taken at new diagnosis, from a patient treated with antithyroid drugs. The origin of the receptors is a female donor with Graves disease.

This clonotype showed up many times. The chain joins TRBV7-9 to TRBJ2-5, with D unresolved. Germline lookup yields CDR1 SEHNR and CDR2 FQNEAQ (reference sequence). There are 12 residues in the CDR3. V lost 1 base and J 5 bases, leaving 5 bases between the germline ends. The CDR3 region has the DNA TGTGCCAGCAGCTTAGTGGGGGAGACCCAGTACTTC. Amino acid sequence: CASSLVGETQYF.

Details on this clonotype: A far larger clone is only one base removed, so a read error is likely. V usage is TRBV7-8 and J usage is TRBJ1-5; TRBD1 is a possible D gene (5 bases). The CDR3 totals 13 residues. CDR1 is SGHVS, CDR2 FQNEAQ, per germline. Trimming stripped 10 bases from V and 4 bases from J, with 14 bases between. CDR3 sequence: CATQYQGNQPQHF. In DNA, the CDR3 is TGTGCCACCCAATACCAGGGAAATCAGCCCCAGCATTTT. The full variable domain, rest sourced from reference TRBV7-8 and TRBJ1-5, is GAGVSQSPRYKVAKRGQDVALRCDPISGHVSLFWYQQALGQGPEFLTYFQNEAQLDKSGLPSDRFFAERPEGSVSTLKIQRTQQEDSAVYLCATQYQGNQPQHFGDGTRLSIL.

This clonotype was counted at least ten times. V gene TRBV24-1 combines with J gene TRBJ2-1; 9 bases fit TRBD1. CDR1 is KGHDR, CDR2 SFDVKD, per germline. The CDR3 spans 18 residues. V lost 0 bases, J lost 8 bases, and 13 bases stayed unmatched. In nucleotides, the CDR3 is TGTGCCACCAGTGATTTGGACGACAGGGGGAGTGGAGGAGATGAGCAGTTCTTC. Translating it yields CATSDLDDRGSGGDEQFF.